Below, one TCR beta chain is given with its context. The data were produced by immunoSEQ multiplex PCR, yet TCRdb's version contains in-frame clones alone and is incomplete. The sample records around 250,000 clones, roughly 86% being singletons. The sample is drawn from a study of blood T cell repertoires in COVID-19. Overall study context: Samples representing acute and convalescent COVID-19 were sourced from the United States, Italy and Spain.

V dropped 1 base and J dropped 8 bases, with 4 bases sitting between them. The germline CDR1 and CDR2 sequences are LGHNA and YSLEER. This CDR3 has 11 residues. Specimen: peripheral blood. The chain has TRBV4-3 and TRBJ2-3; D is uncertain. This clonotype was obtained from a woman in her sixties or seventies who had recovered from COVID-19. CDR3: CASSQAGTQYF. CDR3 sequence (DNA): TGCGCCAGCAGCCAAGCAGGTACGCAGTATTTT.